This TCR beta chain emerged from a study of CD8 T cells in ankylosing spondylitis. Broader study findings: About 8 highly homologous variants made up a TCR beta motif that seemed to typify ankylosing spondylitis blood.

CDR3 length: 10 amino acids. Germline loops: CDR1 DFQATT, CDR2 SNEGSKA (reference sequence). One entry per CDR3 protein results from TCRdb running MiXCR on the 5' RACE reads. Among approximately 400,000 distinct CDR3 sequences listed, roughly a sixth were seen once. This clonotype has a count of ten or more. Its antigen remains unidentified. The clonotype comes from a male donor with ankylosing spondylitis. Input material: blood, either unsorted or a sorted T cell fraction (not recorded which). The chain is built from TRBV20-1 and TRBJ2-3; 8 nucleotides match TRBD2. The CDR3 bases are TGCATCCTCCGGGGGGGTACGCAGTATTTT. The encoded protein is CILRGGTQYF.